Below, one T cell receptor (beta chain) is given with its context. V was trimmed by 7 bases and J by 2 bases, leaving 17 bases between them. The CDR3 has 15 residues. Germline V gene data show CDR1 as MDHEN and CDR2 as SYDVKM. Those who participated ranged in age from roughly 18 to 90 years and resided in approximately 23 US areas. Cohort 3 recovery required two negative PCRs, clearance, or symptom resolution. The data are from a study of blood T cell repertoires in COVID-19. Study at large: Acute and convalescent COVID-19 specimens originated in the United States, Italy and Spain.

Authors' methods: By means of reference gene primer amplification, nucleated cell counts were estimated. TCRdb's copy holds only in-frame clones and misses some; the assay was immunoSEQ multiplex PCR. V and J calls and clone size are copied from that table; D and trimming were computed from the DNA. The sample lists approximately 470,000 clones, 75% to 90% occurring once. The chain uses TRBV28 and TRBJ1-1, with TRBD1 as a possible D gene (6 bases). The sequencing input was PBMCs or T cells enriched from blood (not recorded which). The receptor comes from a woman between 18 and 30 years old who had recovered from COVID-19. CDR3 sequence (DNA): TGTGCCAGCATCTCGACCGGGGGGGCCAACACTGAAGCTTTCTTT. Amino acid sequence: CASISTGGANTEAFF.